This passage covers 18 T cell receptor beta chains from one sample sequenced in a study of T cells after yellow fever vaccination (dated by TCRdb to the late 2010s). Receptor amplification or capture employed 5' RACE. Sequenced using an Illumina NovaSeq 6000. Clones were called with MiXCR by TCRdb after fastp trimmed the public reads at Q25, and only in-frame beta chains were retained. Each CDR3 protein gets just one entry, which takes the most common genes and DNA from the rows behind it. The sample has hundreds of thousands of distinct CDR3 sequences on record, 18% of them singletons. The ten largest make up 15% to 20% of the sample. The sample's treatment or condition label, in plain terms: live attenuated yellow fever vaccine strain. This sample comprised PBMCs, obtained before the yellow fever booster vaccination. These receptors were obtained from a man between 18 and 29 years old who received the YFV17D yellow fever vaccine.

This clonotype turned up a few times. The chain is built from TRBV27 and TRBJ2-1, with 7 bases lining up with TRBD2. The germline gives CDR1 MNHEY, CDR2 SMNVEV (reference sequence). The CDR3 spans 15 residues. J gave up 4 bases and V 5 bases, and 8 bases lay outside the gene matches. CDR3 amino acids: CASSLKRGAYNEQFF. The CDR3 DNA follows: TGTGCCAGCAGTCTTAAGCGGGGTGCTTACAATGAGCAGTTCTTC.

The genes are TRBV20-1 and TRBJ2-1, with no clear D. Germline V gene sequence: CDR1 DFQATT, CDR2 SNEGSKA (reference sequence). CDR3 length equals 12 residues. Trimming took 2 bases from V and 10 from J, leaving 12 bases between them. This CDR3 reads CSARPPGREQFF. CDR3 in DNA: TGCAGTGCTAGACCCCCCGGAAGAGAGCAGTTCTTC.

This clonotype was seen only a few times. The V gene is TRBV5-1, the J gene TRBJ2-3; tentative D call: TRBD1 (6 bases). The CDR3 sequence is 16 residues long. Looked up from germline, CDR1 is SGHRS and CDR2 is YFSETQ. V gave up 5 bases and J gave up 4 bases, with 20 bases separating them. The chain's CDR3 is CASSGGARRNADTQYF. The CDR3 bases are TGCGCCAGCAGTGGGGGCGCGCGTCGGAACGCAGATACGCAGTATTTT.

There are a few counts of this clonotype. This sequence joins TRBV5-1 and TRBJ2-3, with D perhaps matching TRBD2 (5 bases). The CDR3 spans 15 residues. Trimming left V 0 bases short and J 4 bases short, with 12 bases between. CDR1 is SGHRS, CDR2 YFSETQ, per germline. The CDR3 loop reads CASSLGGLAADTQYF. The CDR3 DNA sequence: TGCGCCAGCAGCTTGGGAGGGCTAGCTGCAGATACGCAGTATTTT.

The rearrangement uses TRBV5-1 and TRBJ1-4; D might be TRBD1 (6 bases). Trimming stripped 0 bases from V and 8 bases from J, with 11 bases between. Germline CDR1 is SGHRS and CDR2 is YFSETQ. This CDR3 is built from 14 residues. CDR3 DNA sequence: TGCGCCAGCAGCTTGGCCAGGGGACGAGAAAAACTGTTTTTT. The encoded protein is CASSLARGREKLFF.

The chain couples TRBV12-3 or TRBV12-4 to TRBJ2-3; D is perhaps TRBD1 or TRBD2 (6 bases each). V was clipped by 3 bases and J by 6 bases, with 16 bases between them. This CDR3 has 15 residues. DNA of the CDR3: TGTGCCAGCAGTTTTTCTTTGTCGGGGGCTGATACGCAGTATTTT. This sequence encodes CASSFSLSGADTQYF.

This clonotype has more than one count but fewer than ten. V gene TRBV11-2 combines with J gene TRBJ2-3; D is possibly TRBD2 (7 bases). This CDR3 is built from 17 residues. From germline, CDR1 is SGHAT and CDR2 FQNNGV. Trimming stripped 5 bases from V and 6 bases from J, with 24 bases between. CDR3 sequence reads: CASSPDYLPKGGDTQYF. The CDR3 DNA reads TGTGCCAGCAGCCCGGACTACTTACCTAAGGGGGGGGATACGCAGTATTTT.

There are a few counts of this clonotype. This chain joins TRBV4-1 and TRBJ1-5; no reliable D call. Per the germline V gene, CDR1 is MGHRA and CDR2 is YSYEKL. The length of the CDR3 is 15 residues. Trimming removed 0 bases at V and 2 bases at J, with 8 bases between. CDR3 region: CASSQDGVGNQPQHF. The CDR3 DNA reads as TGCGCCAGCAGCCAAGATGGGGTTGGCAATCAGCCCCAGCATTTT.

The rearrangement links TRBV12-3 or TRBV12-4 to TRBJ2-2; D remains ambiguous. V was shortened by 2 bases and J by 7 bases, with 14 bases between the two germline ends. This CDR3 contains 15 residues. The CDR3 spells CASSLRSGLNGELFF. CDR3 DNA sequence: TGTGCCAGCAGTTTACGATCCGGGCTGAACGGGGAGCTGTTTTTT.

There are many counts of this clonotype. This sequence joins TRBV10-3 and TRBJ2-1; tentatively, D is TRBD1 (7 bases). V was shortened by 8 bases and J by 6 bases, with 17 bases between the two germline ends. The CDR3 extends over 14 amino acids. The germline gives CDR1 ENHRY, CDR2 SYGVKD. CDR3 DNA sequence: TGTGCCATCGGGGGGTCGGACAGGCTCAATGAGCAGTTCTTC. Translated: CAIGGSDRLNEQFF.

This clonotype was recorded a few times. The chain combines TRBV6-5 with TRBJ2-2; no clear D. V was shortened by 4 bases and J by 6 bases, with 18 bases between the two germline ends. The length of the CDR3 is 16 residues. Germline CDR1 is MNHEY and CDR2 is SVGAGI. The CDR3 DNA sequence: TGTGCCAGCAGTTCCCCCCTAGTGAATGGGGCCGGGGAGCTGTTTTTT. Translating gives CASSSPLVNGAGELFF.

This chain uses TRBV2 with TRBJ2-2, with D possibly being TRBD1 or TRBD2 (5 bases each). The CDR3 covers 15 residues. The germline V and J ends were trimmed by 3 bases and 4 bases, with 12 bases remaining between them. Germline lookup yields CDR1 SNHLY and CDR2 FYNNEI. The DNA for the CDR3 is TGTGCCAGCAGTGAGGGGGAAAGGGTCACCGGGGAGCTGTTTTTT. This translates into CASSEGERVTGELFF.

This chain connects TRBV7-3 to TRBJ2-3, with no clear D. V lost 6 bases and J lost 5, with 15 bases in between. CDR1 SGHTA and CDR2 FQGTGA come from the germline V gene. This CDR3 region has 14 residues. The CDR3 spells CASSYAARRDTQYF. In DNA, the CDR3 is TGTGCCAGCAGTTACGCGGCGAGGAGAGATACGCAGTATTTT.

This clonotype was detected once. The chain's CDR3 is CSGGGRPETNEKLFF. CDR3 nucleotides: TGCAGTGGGGGAGGACGGCCTGAAACTAATGAAAAACTGTTTTTT. The chain carries TRBV20-1 and TRBJ1-4; D remains ambiguous. The CDR3 is 15 amino acids. V was clipped by 7 bases and J by 1 base, with 16 bases between them. From germline, CDR1 is DFQATT and CDR2 SNEGSKA (reference sequence).

The rearrangement uses TRBV20-1 and TRBJ1-2, with D unresolved. V was clipped by 1 base and J by 4 bases, with 13 bases between them. This CDR3 region has 14 residues. Germline V gives CDR1 DFQATT, CDR2 SNEGSKA (reference sequence). The CDR3 protein is CSARGPSLFYGYTF. The CDR3 bases are TGCAGTGCTAGAGGCCCATCCTTGTTCTATGGCTACACCTTC.

This clonotype was observed many times. The V gene is TRBV12-3 or TRBV12-4, the J gene TRBJ1-1; D is uncertain. V was cut by 3 bases and J by 0 bases, with 5 bases left in between. This CDR3 is 13 amino acids long. CDR3 sequence (DNA): TGTGCCAGCAGTTTGGGAATGAACACTGAAGCTTTCTTT. Translated, it gives CASSLGMNTEAFF.

There are a few counts of this clonotype. The chain couples TRBV24-1 to TRBJ1-1; maybe TRBD1 (5 bases). Looked up from germline, CDR1 is KGHDR and CDR2 is SFDVKD. V dropped 10 bases and J dropped 0 bases, with 8 bases sitting between them. The CDR3 runs to 12 residues. CDR3 residues: CATQGMNTEAFF. The CDR3 DNA reads as TGTGCCACGCAGGGCATGAACACTGAAGCTTTCTTT.

This clonotype was counted only a few times. The gene calls are TRBV2 and TRBJ1-2; 7 nucleotides agree with TRBD1. The germline V gene encodes CDR1 SNHLY and CDR2 FYNNEI. CDR3 length: 14 residues. With 8 bases clipped from V and 4 bases from J, the junction kept 10 bases outside the gene matches. CDR3 DNA: TGTGCCAGCCTTTATTTGGGACAGAGCTATGGCTACACCTTC. Residues: CASLYLGQSYGYTF.